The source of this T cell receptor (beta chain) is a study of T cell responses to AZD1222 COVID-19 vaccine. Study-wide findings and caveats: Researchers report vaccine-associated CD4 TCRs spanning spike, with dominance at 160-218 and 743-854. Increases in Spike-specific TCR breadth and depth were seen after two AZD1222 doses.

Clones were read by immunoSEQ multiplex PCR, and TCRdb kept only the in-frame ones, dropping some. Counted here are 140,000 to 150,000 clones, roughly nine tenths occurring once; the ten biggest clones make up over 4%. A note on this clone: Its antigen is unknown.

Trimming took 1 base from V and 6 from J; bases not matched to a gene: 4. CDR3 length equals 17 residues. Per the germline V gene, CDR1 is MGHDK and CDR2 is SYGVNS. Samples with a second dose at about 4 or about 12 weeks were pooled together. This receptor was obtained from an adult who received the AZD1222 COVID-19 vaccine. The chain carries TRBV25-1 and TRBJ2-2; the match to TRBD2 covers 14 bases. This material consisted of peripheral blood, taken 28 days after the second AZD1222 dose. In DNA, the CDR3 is TGTGCCAGCAGTGAATTGGGGACTAGCGGGGGCTCCGGGGAGCTGTTTTTT. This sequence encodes CASSELGTSGGSGELFF.